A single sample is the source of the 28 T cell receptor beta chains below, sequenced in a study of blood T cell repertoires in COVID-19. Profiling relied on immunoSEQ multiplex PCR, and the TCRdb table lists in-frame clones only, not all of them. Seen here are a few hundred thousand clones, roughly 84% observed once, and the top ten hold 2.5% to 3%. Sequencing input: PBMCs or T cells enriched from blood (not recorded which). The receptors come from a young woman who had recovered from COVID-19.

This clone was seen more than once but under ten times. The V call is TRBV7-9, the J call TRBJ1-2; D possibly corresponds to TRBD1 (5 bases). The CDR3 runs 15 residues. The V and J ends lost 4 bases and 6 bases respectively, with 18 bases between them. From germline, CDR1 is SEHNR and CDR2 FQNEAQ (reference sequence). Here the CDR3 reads CASSSPVGGVNGYTF. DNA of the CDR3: TGTGCCAGCAGCTCTCCGGTTGGAGGGGTCAATGGCTACACCTTC.

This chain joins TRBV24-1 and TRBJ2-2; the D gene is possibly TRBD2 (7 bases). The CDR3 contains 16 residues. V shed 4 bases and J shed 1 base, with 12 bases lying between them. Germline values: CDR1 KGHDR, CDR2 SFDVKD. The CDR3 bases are TGTGCCACCAGTGACTGGGGAGGGGGGAACACCGGGGAGCTGTTTTTT. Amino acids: CATSDWGGGNTGELFF.

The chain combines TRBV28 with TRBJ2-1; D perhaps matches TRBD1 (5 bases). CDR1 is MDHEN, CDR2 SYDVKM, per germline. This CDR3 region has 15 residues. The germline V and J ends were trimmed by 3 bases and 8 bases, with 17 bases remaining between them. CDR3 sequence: CASSLAQGSFDEQFF. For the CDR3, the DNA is TGTGCCAGCAGTTTGGCTCAGGGTTCATTCGATGAGCAGTTCTTC. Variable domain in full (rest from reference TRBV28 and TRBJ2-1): DVKVTQSSRYLVKRTGEKVFLECVQDMDHENMFWYRQDPGLGLRLIYFSYDVKMKEKGDIPEGYSVSREKKERFSLILESASTNQTSMYLCASSLAQGSFDEQFFGPGTRLTVL.

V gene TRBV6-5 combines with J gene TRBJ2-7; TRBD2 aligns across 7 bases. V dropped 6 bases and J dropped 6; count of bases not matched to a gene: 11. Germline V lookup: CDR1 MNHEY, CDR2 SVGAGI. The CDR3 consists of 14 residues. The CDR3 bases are TGTGCCAGCAGACCTCACGGGGGAGGGGTCGAGCAGTACTTC. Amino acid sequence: CASRPHGGGVEQYF.

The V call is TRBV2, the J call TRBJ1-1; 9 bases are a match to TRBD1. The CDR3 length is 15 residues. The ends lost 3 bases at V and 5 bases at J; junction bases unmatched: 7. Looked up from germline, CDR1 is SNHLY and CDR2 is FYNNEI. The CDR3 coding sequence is TGTGCCAGCAGTGAGACAGGGGGTCTTGGAACTGAAGCTTTCTTT. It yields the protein CASSETGGLGTEAFF. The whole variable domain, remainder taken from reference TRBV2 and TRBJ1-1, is EPEVTQTPSHQVTQMGQEVILRCVPISNHLYFYWYRQILGQKVEFLVSFYNNEISEKSEIFDDQFSVERPDGSNFTLKIRSTKLEDSAMYFCASSETGGLGTEAFFGQGTRLTVV.

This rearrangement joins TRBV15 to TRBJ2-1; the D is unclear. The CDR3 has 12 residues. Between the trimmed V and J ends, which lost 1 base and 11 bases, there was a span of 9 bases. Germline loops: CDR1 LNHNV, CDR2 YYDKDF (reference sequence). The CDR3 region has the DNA TGTGCCACCAGCAGAGGCTCGGAGCAGCAGTTCTTC. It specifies CATSRGSEQQFF.

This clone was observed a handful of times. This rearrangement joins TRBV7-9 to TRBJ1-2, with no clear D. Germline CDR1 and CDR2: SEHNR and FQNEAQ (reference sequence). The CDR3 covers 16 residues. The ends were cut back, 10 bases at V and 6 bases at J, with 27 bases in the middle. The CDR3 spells CAITRPVPPRSHGYTF. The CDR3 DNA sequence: TGTGCCATCACGCGTCCAGTCCCTCCGAGGTCACATGGCTACACCTTC.

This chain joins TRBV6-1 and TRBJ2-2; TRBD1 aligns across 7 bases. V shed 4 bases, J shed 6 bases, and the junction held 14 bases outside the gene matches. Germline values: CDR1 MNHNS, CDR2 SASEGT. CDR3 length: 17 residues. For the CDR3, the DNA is TGTGCCAGCAGTGGAAAGCCCTCAGGGGGAAGGGCCGGGGAGCTGTTTTTT. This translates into CASSGKPSGGRAGELFF.

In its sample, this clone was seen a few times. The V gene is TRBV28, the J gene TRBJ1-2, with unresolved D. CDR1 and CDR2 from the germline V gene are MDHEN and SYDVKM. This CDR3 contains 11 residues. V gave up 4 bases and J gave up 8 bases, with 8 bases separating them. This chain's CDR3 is CASSSTYGYTF. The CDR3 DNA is TGTGCCAGCAGTTCCACATACGGCTACACCTTC.

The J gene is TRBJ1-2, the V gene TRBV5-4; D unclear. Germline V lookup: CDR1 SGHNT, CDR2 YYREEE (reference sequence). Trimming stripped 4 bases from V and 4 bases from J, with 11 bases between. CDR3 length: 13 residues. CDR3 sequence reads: CASSHPQFYGYTF. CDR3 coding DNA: TGTGCCAGCAGCCACCCGCAGTTCTATGGCTACACCTTC.

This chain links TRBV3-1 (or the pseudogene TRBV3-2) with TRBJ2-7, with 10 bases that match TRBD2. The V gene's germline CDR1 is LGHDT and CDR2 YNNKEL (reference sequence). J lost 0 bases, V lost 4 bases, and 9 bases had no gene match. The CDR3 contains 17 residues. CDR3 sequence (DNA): TGTGCCAGCAGCCGAGCTGGAACTAGCGGGAACTCCTACGAGCAGTACTTC. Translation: CASSRAGTSGNSYEQYF.

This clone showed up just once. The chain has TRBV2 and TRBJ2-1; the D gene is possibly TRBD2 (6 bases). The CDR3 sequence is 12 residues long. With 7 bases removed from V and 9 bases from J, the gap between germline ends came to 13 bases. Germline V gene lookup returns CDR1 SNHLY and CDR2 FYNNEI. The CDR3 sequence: CASKYSAGEQFF. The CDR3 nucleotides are TGTGCCAGCAAATATTCAGCGGGTGAGCAGTTCTTC. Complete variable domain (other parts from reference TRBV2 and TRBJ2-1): EPEVTQTPSHQVTQMGQEVILRCVPISNHLYFYWYRQILGQKVEFLVSFYNNEISEKSEIFDDQFSVERPDGSNFTLKIRSTKLEDSAMYFCASKYSAGEQFFGPGTRLTVL.

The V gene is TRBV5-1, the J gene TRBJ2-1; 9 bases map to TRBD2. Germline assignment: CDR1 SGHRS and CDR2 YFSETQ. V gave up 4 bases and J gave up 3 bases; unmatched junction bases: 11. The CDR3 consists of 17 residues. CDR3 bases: TGCGCCAGCAGCATCCGACCTATAGCGGGAGACTACAATGAGCAGTTCTTC. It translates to CASSIRPIAGDYNEQFF.

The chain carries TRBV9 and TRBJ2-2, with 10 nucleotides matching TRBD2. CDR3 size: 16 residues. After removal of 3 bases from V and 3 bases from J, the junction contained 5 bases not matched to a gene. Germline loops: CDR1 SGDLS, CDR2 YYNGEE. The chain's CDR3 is CASSAPSGGYTGELFF. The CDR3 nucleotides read TGTGCCAGCAGCGCCCCTAGCGGGGGATACACCGGGGAGCTGTTTTTT.

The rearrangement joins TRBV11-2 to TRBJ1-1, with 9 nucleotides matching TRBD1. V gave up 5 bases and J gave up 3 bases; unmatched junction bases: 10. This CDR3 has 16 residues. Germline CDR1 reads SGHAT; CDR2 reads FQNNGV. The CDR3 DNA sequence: TGTGCCAGCAGCCCCTCACCCGACAGGGGGGACACTGAAGCTTTCTTT. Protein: CASSPSPDRGDTEAFF. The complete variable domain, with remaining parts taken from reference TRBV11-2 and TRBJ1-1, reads EAGVAQSPRYKIIEKRQSVAFWCNPISGHATLYWYQQILGQGPKLLIQFQNNGVVDDSQLPKDRFSAERLKGVDSTLKIQPAKLEDSAVYLCASSPSPDRGDTEAFFGQGTRLTVV.

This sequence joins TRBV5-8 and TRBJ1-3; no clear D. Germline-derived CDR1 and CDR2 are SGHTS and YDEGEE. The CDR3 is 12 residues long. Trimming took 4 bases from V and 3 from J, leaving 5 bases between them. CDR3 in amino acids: CASSIFGNTIYF. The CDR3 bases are TGTGCCAGCAGCATCTTTGGAAACACCATATATTTT.

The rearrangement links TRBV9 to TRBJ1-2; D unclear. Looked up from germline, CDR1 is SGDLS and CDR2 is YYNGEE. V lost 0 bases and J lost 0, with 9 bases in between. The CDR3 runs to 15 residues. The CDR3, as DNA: TGTGCCAGCAGCGTAGCGGAAGGAGCTAACTATGGCTACACCTTC. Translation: CASSVAEGANYGYTF.

CDR3 region: CASSSRWGQGAEPQHF. The CDR3 coding sequence is TGTGCCAGCAGTTCCCGGTGGGGACAGGGTGCCGAGCCCCAGCATTTT. The chain is built from TRBV27 and TRBJ1-5, with 9 positions matching TRBD1. This CDR3 has 16 amino acids. Germline CDR1 reads MNHEY; CDR2 reads SMNVEV (reference sequence). V trimming: 4 bases; J trimming: 8 bases; junction bases outside the gene matches: 12.

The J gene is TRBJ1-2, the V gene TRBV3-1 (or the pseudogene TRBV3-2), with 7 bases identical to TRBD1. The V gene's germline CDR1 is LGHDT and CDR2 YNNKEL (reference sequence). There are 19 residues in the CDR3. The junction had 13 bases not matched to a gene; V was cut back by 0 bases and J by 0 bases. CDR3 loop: CASSQERAGQSAPNYGYTF. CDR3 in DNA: TGTGCCAGCAGCCAAGAAAGGGCGGGACAGTCCGCCCCTAACTATGGCTACACCTTC.

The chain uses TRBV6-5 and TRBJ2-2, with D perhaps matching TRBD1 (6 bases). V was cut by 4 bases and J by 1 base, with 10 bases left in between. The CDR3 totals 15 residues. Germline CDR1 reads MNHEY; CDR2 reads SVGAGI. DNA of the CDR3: TGTGCCAGCAGTTTGCTGACAGGGAACACCGGGGAGCTGTTTTTT. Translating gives CASSLLTGNTGELFF.

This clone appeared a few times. CDR3 in amino acids: CATSRDLSGGDYGYTF. CDR3 nucleotides: TGTGCCACCAGCAGAGATCTTTCAGGGGGAGACTATGGCTACACCTTC. This chain joins TRBV15 and TRBJ1-2, with TRBD1 matching 7 bases. Germline CDR1 is LNHNV and CDR2 is YYDKDF (reference sequence). J lost 3 bases, V lost 0 bases, and 7 bases had no gene match. This CDR3 is built from 16 residues.

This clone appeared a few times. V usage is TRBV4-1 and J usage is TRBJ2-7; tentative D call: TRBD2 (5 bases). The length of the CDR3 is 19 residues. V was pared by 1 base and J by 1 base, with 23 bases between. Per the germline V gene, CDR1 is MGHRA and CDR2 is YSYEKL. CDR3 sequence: CASSQGLGLREVGSYEQYF. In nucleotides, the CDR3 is TGCGCCAGCAGCCAAGGTCTAGGACTTAGGGAAGTGGGGTCCTACGAGCAGTACTTC.

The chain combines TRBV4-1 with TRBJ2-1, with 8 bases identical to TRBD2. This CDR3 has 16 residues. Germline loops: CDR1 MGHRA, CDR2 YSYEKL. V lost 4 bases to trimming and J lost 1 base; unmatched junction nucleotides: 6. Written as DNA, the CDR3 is TGCGCCAGCAGCCCCCAAAGCGGGAGTTCCTACAATGAGCAGTTCTTC. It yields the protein CASSPQSGSSYNEQFF.

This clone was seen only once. CDR3 amino acids: CASSDQGTYNSPLHF. The CDR3 bases are TGTGCCAGCAGTGACCAGGGTACCTATAATTCACCCCTCCACTTT. The chain uses TRBV2 and TRBJ1-6; perhaps TRBD1 as D (5 bases). Germline CDR1 is SNHLY and CDR2 is FYNNEI. The CDR3 spans 15 residues. The V and J ends lost 3 bases and 2 bases respectively, with 8 bases between them.

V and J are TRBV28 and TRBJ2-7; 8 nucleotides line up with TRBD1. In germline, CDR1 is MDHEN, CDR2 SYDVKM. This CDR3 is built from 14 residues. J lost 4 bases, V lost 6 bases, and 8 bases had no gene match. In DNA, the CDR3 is TGTGCCAGCAGGACTAACGGACAGGGATACGAGCAGTACTTC. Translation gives CASRTNGQGYEQYF.

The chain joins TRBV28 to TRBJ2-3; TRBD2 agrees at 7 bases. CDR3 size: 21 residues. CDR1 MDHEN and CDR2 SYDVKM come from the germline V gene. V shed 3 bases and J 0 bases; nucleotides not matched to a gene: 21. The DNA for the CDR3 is TGTGCCAGCAGTTTGGCGGGGTTCAGGAGCGGGGCGCTCCGTAGCACAGATACGCAGTATTTT. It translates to CASSLAGFRSGALRSTDTQYF.

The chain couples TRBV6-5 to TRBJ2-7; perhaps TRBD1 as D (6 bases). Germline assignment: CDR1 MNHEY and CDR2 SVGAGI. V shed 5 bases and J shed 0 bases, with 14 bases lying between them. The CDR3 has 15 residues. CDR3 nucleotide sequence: TGTGCCAGCAGTCTCAACTCAGGGGCCTCCTACGAGCAGTACTTC. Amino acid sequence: CASSLNSGASYEQYF.

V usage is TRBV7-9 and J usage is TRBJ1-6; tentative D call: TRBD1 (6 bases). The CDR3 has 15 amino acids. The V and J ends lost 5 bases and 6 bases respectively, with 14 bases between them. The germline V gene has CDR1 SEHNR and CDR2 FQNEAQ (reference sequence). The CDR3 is CASSPTGSINSPLHF. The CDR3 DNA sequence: TGTGCCAGCAGCCCCACAGGGTCTATTAATTCACCCCTCCACTTT.